A single sample is the source of the 2 T cell receptor beta chains below, sequenced in a study of PD-1 blockade in classical Hodgkin lymphoma. TCRdb's table, derived via immunoSEQ multiplex PCR, lists solely in-frame clones and lacks some. The data contain tens of thousands of clones, 80% to 90% of them singletons. The patients all showed relapse after autologous stem cell transplantation, while their brentuximab vedotin exposure varied. This sample comprised peripheral blood mononuclear cells (PBMCs), obtained before the second cycle of nivolumab. The receptor source for this set is a human donor with classical Hodgkin lymphoma.

This clone is a singleton in its sample. The chain recombines TRBV13 with TRBJ2-5, with no clear D. The CDR3 covers 15 residues. Trimming left V 5 bases short and J 2 bases short, with 15 bases between. CDR1 and CDR2 (germline): PRHDT, FYEKMQ (reference sequence). CDR3 sequence reads: CASSALRSPQETQYF. The CDR3 region has the DNA TGTGCCAGCAGCGCTCTCAGGTCCCCACAAGAGACCCAGTACTTC.

The V and J genes are TRBV5-6 and TRBJ2-3; 11 bases line up with TRBD2. The CDR3 covers 16 residues. In germline, CDR1 is SGHDT, CDR2 YYEEEE. Trimming cost V 3 bases and J 2 bases; bases outside gene matches: 5. DNA of the CDR3: TGTGCCAGCAGCTCCACTAGCGGGGGCGCCACAGATACGCAGTATTTT. Translation: CASSSTSGGATDTQYF.